This entry concerns a single TCR beta chain. The repertoire was sequenced with immunoSEQ multiplex PCR; TCRdb's copy has only in-frame clones and lacks some. The sample yields some 180,000 clones, around 80% seen once. The data are from a study of blood T cell repertoires in COVID-19. Per germline, CDR1 SGHRS and CDR2 YFSETQ. The CDR3 runs to 14 residues. V lost 4 bases and J lost 3, with 11 bases in between. This clonotype was sampled from a woman in her thirties or forties with COVID-19, enrolled during active disease. The chain uses TRBV5-1 and TRBJ1-5; the D is unclear. The specimen was peripheral blood. The chain's CDR3 is CASSPGFNNQPQHF. The CDR3 nucleotides read TGCGCCAGCAGCCCAGGCTTTAACAATCAGCCCCAGCATTTT.